This TCR beta chain was sequenced in a study of CD8 T cells in Susac syndrome. The CDR3 loop spans 14 amino acids. The trim removed 6 bases at V and 8 bases at J, leaving 7 bases unmatched. The germline V gene has CDR1 ENHRY and CDR2 SYGVKD. TCR beta from blood CD8+ and CD4+ T cells was sequenced. The Susac syndrome patients fit the recently defined diagnostic criteria for definite or probable disease. Reverse transcription used roughly 0.5 to 1 ug RNA and random hexamers. TCRdb re-analysed the immunoSEQ multiplex PCR reads in MiXCR, keeping a single row per CDR3 protein. The sample has under 200,000 distinct CDR3 sequences; around 95% are singletons. Remarks on this clonotype: Its antigen remains unidentified.

Study-level results: CD4+ T cell repertoires in Susac syndrome exhibited no evidence of clonal expansion.

The receptor's source is a human donor with Susac syndrome. The chain uses TRBV10-3 and TRBJ1-6, with 7 bases matching TRBD1. The sequenced sample was CD4+ T cells from PBMCs. DNA for the CDR3: TGTGCCATCAGGGCCGACAGGGTTGATTCACCCCTCCACTTT. Its translation: CAIRADRVDSPLHF.